The 15 T cell receptor beta chains presented below share a single source sample, sequenced in a study of preoperative IRX-2 immunotherapy in early breast cancer. Measured with immunoSEQ multiplex PCR; TCRdb has only the in-frame clones, and not every one. The sample lists 10,000 to 15,000 clones, approximately 91% occurring once. Treatment: preoperative locoregional IRX-2 cytokine immunotherapy. The material was obtained from a patient treated with IRX-2 immunotherapy. All receptors derive from a human donor with breast cancer.

This clone was found once. The V gene is TRBV7-9, the J gene TRBJ2-1; 9 bases map to TRBD1. Germline V gene lookup returns CDR1 SEHNR and CDR2 FQNEAQ (reference sequence). The CDR3 is 15 amino acids. The V and J ends lost 5 bases and 2 bases, in that order; junction bases with no gene match: 4. CDR3 amino acids: CASSLGQGPYNEQFF. In DNA, the CDR3 is TGTGCCAGCAGCCTTGGACAGGGGCCCTACAATGAGCAGTTCTTC.

This clone was observed once. The chain carries TRBV6-4 and TRBJ2-1; no reliable D call. This CDR3 region has 13 residues. Trimming removed 6 bases from V and 6 bases from J, with 12 bases in between. The V gene's germline CDR1 is MRHNA and CDR2 SNTAGT. This CDR3 is CASSGMGINEQFF. The CDR3 DNA is TGTGCCAGCAGCGGTATGGGAATCAATGAGCAGTTCTTC.

The chain couples TRBV5-1 to TRBJ2-7; a possible D gene is TRBD1 (6 bases). The CDR3 covers 15 residues. Germline V gives CDR1 SGHRS, CDR2 YFSETQ. Trimming shortened V by 4 bases and J by 2 bases, and 16 bases separated the two germline ends. The CDR3 DNA sequence: TGCGCCAGCAGCCCGAGGGCAGGGGCGGCCTACGAGCAGTACTTC. The encoded protein is CASSPRAGAAYEQYF.

The chain is built from TRBV6-4 and TRBJ1-2; D is perhaps TRBD1 (5 bases). Trimming took 2 bases from V and 0 from J, leaving 13 bases between them. This CDR3 has 16 residues. CDR1 is MRHNA and CDR2 is SNTAGT in the germline V gene. This CDR3 reads CASSDRGGRTNYGYTF. The CDR3 DNA reads as TGTGCCAGCAGTGACAGGGGCGGCAGGACTAACTATGGCTACACCTTC.

The chain is built from TRBV10-3 and TRBJ1-1; TRBD1 aligns across 9 bases. This CDR3 is built from 14 residues. Germline V gene data show CDR1 as ENHRY and CDR2 as SYGVKD. V shed 6 bases, J shed 6 bases, and the junction held 8 bases outside the gene matches. The CDR3, as DNA: TGTGCCATCAGCCTAACAGGGGGCGAAGCTGAAGCTTTCTTT. It encodes CAISLTGGEAEAFF.

This clone showed up just once. The J gene is TRBJ2-1, the V gene TRBV5-1, with D perhaps matching TRBD1 or TRBD2 (6 bases each). Germline V gene data show CDR1 as SGHRS and CDR2 as YFSETQ. Trimming took 4 bases from V and 0 from J, leaving 11 bases between them. The CDR3 spans 15 residues. The CDR3 DNA reads as TGCGCCAGCAGCCCGGGGGACACCTCCTACAATGAGCAGTTCTTC. It codes for CASSPGDTSYNEQFF.

This sequence joins TRBV4-1 and TRBJ2-5; 13 bases map to TRBD2. From germline, CDR1 is MGHRA and CDR2 YSYEKL. After removal of 0 bases from V and 0 bases from J, the junction contained 10 bases not matched to a gene. CDR3 length equals 20 residues. The CDR3 DNA reads TGCGCCAGCAGCCAAGAATATGGACTAGCGGGGGACCTGTACCAAGAGACCCAGTACTTC. Amino acid sequence: CASSQEYGLAGDLYQETQYF.

This clone was seen a single time. The genes are TRBV29-1 and TRBJ2-2; D is unresolved. The germline gives CDR1 SQVTM, CDR2 ANQGSEA. The ends were cut back, 7 bases at V and 6 bases at J, with 9 bases in the middle. This CDR3 has 11 amino acids. The DNA for the CDR3 is TGCAGCGGGAGTGGGGCCGGGGAGCTGTTTTTT. Amino acid sequence: CSGSGAGELFF.

V usage is TRBV10-2 and J usage is TRBJ2-1; TRBD1 might be the D (6 bases). Germline CDR1 is WSHSY and CDR2 is SAAADI. V was cut by 0 bases and J by 0 bases, with 15 bases left in between. This CDR3 has 18 residues. The CDR3: CASSESAYTGSSYNEQFF. In nucleotides, the CDR3 is TGCGCCAGCAGTGAGTCCGCCTACACAGGGAGCTCCTACAATGAGCAGTTCTTC.

This chain joins TRBV5-1 and TRBJ2-2; 11 positions agree with TRBD1. Trimming took 2 bases from V and 5 from J; bases not matched to a gene: 2. The CDR3 covers 15 residues. Looked up from germline, CDR1 is SGHRS and CDR2 is YFSETQ. Here the CDR3 reads CASSFGTGGTGELFF. DNA for the CDR3: TGCGCCAGCAGCTTTGGGACAGGGGGTACCGGGGAGCTGTTTTTT.

V usage is TRBV7-8 and J usage is TRBJ2-3; TRBD2 matches at 15 bases. V trimming: 6 bases; J trimming: 0 bases; junction bases outside the gene matches: 4. CDR1 and CDR2 (germline): SGHVS, FQNEAQ. The CDR3 loop spans 17 amino acids. CDR3 coding DNA: TGTGCCAGCAGAGGACTAGCGGGGGGGTGGAGCACAGATACGCAGTATTTT. Translating gives CASRGLAGGWSTDTQYF.

The gene calls are TRBV28 and TRBJ1-3; perhaps TRBD1 as D (5 bases). This CDR3 is built from 14 residues. V was shortened by 3 bases and J by 7 bases, with 13 bases between the two germline ends. Germline V gives CDR1 MDHEN, CDR2 SYDVKM. CDR3 DNA sequence: TGTGCCAGCAGTTTTAGAGGGACCGAGAACACCATATATTTT. Translation: CASSFRGTENTIYF.

In its sample, this clone was seen once. V usage is TRBV7-3 and J usage is TRBJ2-5, with a possible D match to TRBD2 (5 bases). Deletions cut 1 base from V and 5 bases from J, with 14 bases between. The CDR3 covers 15 residues. In germline, CDR1 is SGHTA, CDR2 FQGTGA. CDR3 sequence reads: CASSLNLGGEETQYF. The CDR3 nucleotides are TGTGCCAGCAGCTTAAACCTAGGTGGGGAGGAGACCCAGTACTTC.

The chain recombines TRBV11-1 with TRBJ2-1, with 9 nucleotides matching TRBD2. Germline lookup yields CDR1 SGHAT and CDR2 FQDESV (reference sequence). The length of the CDR3 is 16 residues. V lost 3 bases to trimming and J lost 9 bases; unmatched junction nucleotides: 12. The chain's CDR3 is CASSFSGGGGIGEQFF. CDR3 sequence (DNA): TGTGCCAGCAGCTTTAGTGGCGGGGGGGGAATCGGTGAGCAGTTCTTC.

V is TRBV5-4 and J is TRBJ2-1; weak D call: TRBD1 (6 bases). The CDR3 contains 15 residues. Germline V CDR1 and CDR2: SGHNT, YYREEE (reference sequence). Trimming cost V 5 bases and J 2 bases, with 14 bases left between them. The CDR3 sequence is CASSKTGTTYNEQFF. The DNA for the CDR3 is TGTGCCAGCAGTAAGACCGGGACAACCTACAATGAGCAGTTCTTC.